This entry lists 10 T cell receptor beta chains sequenced from one sample in a study of T-cell reconstitution after alpha-beta-depleted transplantation in children. Unique molecular identifiers were incorporated into the prepared TCRbeta library. Each CDR3 protein gets one entry after TCRdb re-called the PCR reads with MiXCR. The table lists approximately 200,000 distinct CDR3 sequences, 5.5% to 7% of them singletons, with around 4.1% in the top ten. The source was PBMCs, collected before TCRalphabeta/CD19-depleted stem cell transplant. The receptors here all came from a girl younger than two with combined immunodeficiency, due to receive a stem cell transplant.

This clonotype was picked up many times. The genes are TRBV20-1 and TRBJ1-5; maybe TRBD1 (6 bases). Trimming took 4 bases from V and 4 from J, leaving 11 bases between them. Germline V gene lookup returns CDR1 DFQATT and CDR2 SNEGSKA (reference sequence). CDR3 length equals 13 residues. CDR3 in amino acids: CSATNRANQPQHF. The CDR3 DNA reads as TGCAGTGCTACCAACAGGGCTAATCAGCCCCAGCATTTT.

This clonotype has at least ten counts. The gene calls are TRBV28 and TRBJ2-1, with D uncertain. Per germline, CDR1 MDHEN and CDR2 SYDVKM. V lost 2 bases and J lost 9, with 5 bases in between. The CDR3 covers 11 residues. The CDR3 protein is CASSLTAEQFF. The CDR3 DNA reads as TGTGCCAGCAGTTTAACCGCTGAGCAGTTCTTC.

As for this clonotype: At one end, the junction sequence differs from germline, possibly due to a read error. The CDR3 is CASSPPGLVFPGF. The CDR3, as DNA: TGTGCCAGCAGCCCACCGGGACTAGTTTTCCCCGGCTTC. The rearrangement joins TRBV7-9 to TRBJ2-1; 8 bases agree with TRBD2. Germline CDR1 and CDR2: SEHNR and FQNEAQ (reference sequence). This CDR3 spans 13 amino acids.

A remark on this clonotype: In this CDR3 the conserved last residue, phenylalanine or tryptophan, is missing, so a read error is likely. This rearrangement joins TRBV29-1 to TRBJ1-2, with 7 bases aligning to TRBD1. The CDR3 is 12 residues long. Germline CDR1 reads SQVTM; CDR2 reads ANQGSEA. Losses at the gene ends were 3 bases for V and 6 bases for J; bases not matched to a gene: 4. Here the CDR3 reads CSVDEGAHGYTS. CDR3 sequence (DNA): TGCAGCGTTGACGAGGGGGCACATGGCTACACCTCC.

This clonotype has a count of ten or more. V and J are TRBV11-3 and TRBJ2-1; D is undetermined. The CDR3 sequence is 12 residues long. V was pared by 4 bases and J by 5 bases, with 6 bases between. Germline CDR1 SGHNT, CDR2 YENEEA. In DNA form, the CDR3 reads TGTGCCAGCAGCTCGGTCGACAATGAGCAGTTCTTC. Its translation: CASSSVDNEQFF.

This clonotype was detected many times. The V gene is TRBV28, the J gene TRBJ2-7; 7 bases align to TRBD2. The junction had 8 bases not matched to a gene; V was cut back by 6 bases and J by 0 bases. This CDR3 comprises 15 residues. Germline V lookup: CDR1 MDHEN, CDR2 SYDVKM. Here the CDR3 reads CASRPERGSSYEQYF. CDR3 nucleotide sequence: TGTGCCAGCAGGCCAGAGCGGGGCAGCTCCTACGAGCAGTACTTC.

This clonotype has at least ten counts. Mismatch with germline at one junction end may stem from a read error. The chain joins TRBV15 to TRBJ1-4; D might be TRBD1 (6 bases). The CDR3 contains 17 residues. Germline assignment: CDR1 LNHNV and CDR2 YYDKDF (reference sequence). Here the CDR3 reads CATSRDIFARGNGKLFF. CDR3 in DNA: TGTGCCACCAGCAGAGATATTTTCGCCAGGGGAAATGGAAAACTGTTTTTT.

This clonotype was recorded at least ten times. J is TRBJ2-2 and V is TRBV4-1, with 11 bases aligning to TRBD2. Germline lookup yields CDR1 MGHRA and CDR2 YSYEKL. The ends lost 8 bases at V and 6 bases at J; junction bases unmatched: 8. The CDR3 extends over 15 amino acids. In DNA, the CDR3 is TGCGCCAGCGGGTTAGCGGGGGGGCCCGCCGGGGAGCTGTTTTTT. Residues: CASGLAGGPAGELFF.

This clonotype was seen many times. V is TRBV6-5 and J is TRBJ2-1; D unresolved. The CDR3 is made up of 13 amino acids. Germline V CDR1 and CDR2: MNHEY, SVGAGI. Trimming took off 0 bases at V and 6 bases at J, with 6 bases between the two ends. CDR3 protein: CASSYSATNEQFF. The CDR3 DNA follows: TGTGCCAGCAGTTACTCCGCCACCAATGAGCAGTTCTTC.

This clonotype was detected ten times or more. The rearrangement uses TRBV4-2 and TRBJ2-1; no clear D gene. The CDR3 has 16 amino acids. Germline V gene lookup returns CDR1 LGHNA and CDR2 YNFKEQ. Trimming removed 0 bases at V and 8 bases at J, with 17 bases between. CDR3 nucleotide sequence: TGTGCCAGCAGCCAAGAATGGGTTGTTGGGATCGATGAGCAGTTCTTC. This codes for CASSQEWVVGIDEQFF.